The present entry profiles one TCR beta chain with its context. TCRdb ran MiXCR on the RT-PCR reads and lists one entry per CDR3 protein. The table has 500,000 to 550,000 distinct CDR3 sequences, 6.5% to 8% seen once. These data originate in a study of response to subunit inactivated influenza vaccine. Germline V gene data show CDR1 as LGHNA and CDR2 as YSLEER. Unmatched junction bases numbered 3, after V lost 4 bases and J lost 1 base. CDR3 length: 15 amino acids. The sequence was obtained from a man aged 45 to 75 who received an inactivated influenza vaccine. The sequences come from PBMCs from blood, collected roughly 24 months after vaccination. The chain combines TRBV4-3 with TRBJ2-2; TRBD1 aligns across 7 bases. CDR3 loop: CASSRGQLNTGELFF. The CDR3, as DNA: TGCGCCAGCAGCCGGGGACAGTTGAACACCGGGGAGCTGTTTTTT.